The 31 T cell receptor beta chains given below trace back to one sample, sequenced in a study of CD8+ T cells in alopecia areata. The treatment denotes: oral pan-JAK inhibitor, 5-10 mg twice daily. Isolated RNA was reverse transcribed into cDNA used as the sequencing template. Sequencing used immunoSEQ multiplex PCR; TCRdb keeps in-frame clones, though not all of them. The sample shows some 110,000 clones, roughly 58% of them seen only once. Sequencing used CD8+ T cells sorted from blood, obtained at week 4, from a patient treated with tofacitinib. Receptors were obtained from a human donor with alopecia areata.

The chain uses TRBV6-5 and TRBJ2-7; D is perhaps TRBD1 (5 bases). Germline loops: CDR1 MNHEY, CDR2 SVGAGI. The CDR3 consists of 13 residues. Trimming pared 2 bases from V and 5 bases from J, leaving 10 bases between. CDR3 protein: CASSYPGSHEQYF. The DNA for the CDR3 is TGTGCCAGCAGTTACCCAGGGTCCCACGAGCAGTACTTC.

This clone rates as medium-sized (0.01 to 0.1%). The junction does not match germline at one end; this may be a read error. The chain links TRBV7-7 to TRBJ2-3, with D possibly TRBD1 on 5 matching bases. The germline V gene encodes CDR1 SSHAT and CDR2 FNYEAQ (reference sequence). The CDR3 has 19 residues. The CDR3 loop is CASSCGRLGLRWYTDTQYF. Written as DNA, the CDR3 is TGTGCTAGCAGCTGTGGAAGGTTGGGGCTGAGATGGTACACAGATACGCAGTATTTT.

This clone occurred a few times. The J gene is TRBJ1-2, the V gene TRBV29-1; D is unresolved. Trimming shortened V by 7 bases and J by 4 bases, and 13 bases separated the two germline ends. CDR1 and CDR2 (germline): SQVTM, ANQGSEA. CDR3 length: 12 amino acids. The CDR3 sequence: CSERQALYGYTF. DNA for the CDR3: TGCAGCGAGCGGCAGGCCCTCTATGGCTACACCTTC.

The V call is TRBV30, the J call TRBJ1-1; TRBD1 matches at 7 bases. The V gene end was trimmed by 8 bases and the J gene end by 3 bases; junction bases not matched to a gene: 6. The CDR3 is 12 residues long. The V gene's germline CDR1 is GTSNPN and CDR2 SVGIG (reference sequence). CDR3 nucleotide sequence: TGTGCCGCCCAGGGGGTTGACACTGAAGCTTTCTTT. Residues: CAAQGVDTEAFF.

The V gene is TRBV19, the J gene TRBJ2-1; D is possibly TRBD2 (6 bases). CDR1 and CDR2 from the germline V gene are LNHDA and SQIVND (reference sequence). CDR3 length: 16 residues. Trimming left V 2 bases short and J 4 bases short, with 15 bases between. CDR3 sequence: CASSIPEGGLYNEQFF. The DNA of the CDR3 is TGTGCCAGTAGTATACCGGAGGGAGGTCTTTACAATGAGCAGTTCTTC.

This clone was counted between two and nine times. The chain has TRBV2 and TRBJ2-3; D is unresolved. Trimming took off 3 bases at V and 4 bases at J, with 11 bases between the two ends. From germline, CDR1 is SNHLY and CDR2 FYNNEI. The CDR3 has 14 amino acids. CDR3 DNA sequence: TGTGCCAGCAGTGAGTGGAGTGGGGCAGATACGCAGTATTTT. This sequence encodes CASSEWSGADTQYF.

The V gene is TRBV7-9, the J gene TRBJ1-4; the D gene is possibly TRBD1 (5 bases). The CDR3 is 16 amino acids. The germline V and J ends were trimmed by 1 base and 6 bases, with 15 bases remaining between them. Germline V CDR1 and CDR2: SEHNR, FQNEAQ (reference sequence). CDR3 bases: TGTGCCAGCAGCTTAGGCCCGGGGGTTCCCGATGAAAAACTGTTTTTT. This gives the protein CASSLGPGVPDEKLFF.

In its sample, this clone was seen a few times. CDR3 sequence (DNA): TGTGCCTGGGTGGACTTTTCTACCCAGTACTTC. It translates to CAWVDFSTQYF. The V gene is TRBV30, the J gene TRBJ2-5; possibly TRBD2 for D (5 bases). Germline V CDR1 and CDR2: GTSNPN, SVGIG (reference sequence). The CDR3 contains 11 residues. Trimming removed 5 bases at V and 8 bases at J, with 12 bases between.

This chain connects TRBV6-5 to TRBJ2-3, with 7 bases identical to TRBD2. Germline assignment: CDR1 MNHEY and CDR2 SVGAGI. This CDR3 region has 15 residues. Losses at the gene ends were 10 bases for V and 3 bases for J; bases not matched to a gene: 13. DNA for the CDR3: TGTGCCACCTCCGGAGACGGGGGGTGGACAGATACGCAGTATTTT. This translates into CATSGDGGWTDTQYF.

This chain connects TRBV5-1 to TRBJ2-1; D is possibly TRBD2 (5 bases). V was pared by 0 bases and J by 9 bases, with 10 bases between. The CDR3 runs 13 residues. Germline CDR1 reads SGHRS; CDR2 reads YFSETQ. The chain's CDR3 is CASSLEGGPEQFF. In DNA, the CDR3 is TGCGCCAGCAGCTTGGAGGGCGGGCCTGAGCAGTTCTTC.

A few counts support this clone. The chain uses TRBV7-9 and TRBJ1-3; D gene unclear. Germline V gene sequence: CDR1 SEHNR, CDR2 FQNEAQ (reference sequence). The CDR3 sequence is 14 residues long. V dropped 0 bases and J dropped 3 bases, with 6 bases sitting between them. CDR3 DNA: TGTGCCAGCAGCTTAGCGGCTAGTGGAAACACCATATATTTT. This codes for CASSLAASGNTIYF.

The genes are TRBV5-6 and TRBJ2-2, with TRBD1 identical over 7 bases. Germline CDR1 reads SGHDT; CDR2 reads YYEEEE. The CDR3 is made up of 16 amino acids. V shed 0 bases, J shed 6 bases, and the junction held 8 bases outside the gene matches. The CDR3 reads CASSLVRDRSAGELFF. In DNA form, the CDR3 reads TGTGCCAGCAGCTTGGTTCGGGACAGATCGGCCGGGGAGCTGTTTTTT.

The genes are TRBV7-9 and TRBJ2-3; TRBD2 agrees at 7 bases. The length of the CDR3 is 14 residues. Unmatched junction bases numbered 6, after V lost 6 bases and J lost 3 bases. CDR1 is SEHNR, CDR2 FQNEAQ, per germline (reference sequence). CDR3 residues: CASRPGLETDTQYF. DNA of the CDR3: TGTGCCAGCAGACCAGGACTAGAGACAGATACGCAGTATTTT.

This clone showed up just a few times. The V and J genes are TRBV28 and TRBJ2-1; 10 bases line up with TRBD2. V dropped 6 bases and J dropped 15; count of bases not matched to a gene: 11. The CDR3 totals 13 residues. Germline CDR1 reads MDHEN; CDR2 reads SYDVKM. CDR3 sequence (DNA): TGTGCCAGCAGCCTCCTAGCGGGGGTAGAGTTGTTCTTC. This gives the protein CASSLLAGVELFF. Looking up the rest from reference TRBV28 and TRBJ2-1 gives the full variable domain: DVKVTQSSRYLVKRTGEKVFLECVQDMDHENMFWYRQDPGLGLRLIYFSYDVKMKEKGDIPEGYSVSREKKERFSLILESASTNQTSMYLCASSLLAGVELFFGPGTRLTVL.

Only a few counts were recorded for this clone. The V gene is TRBV30, the J gene TRBJ2-1, with 13 bases lining up with TRBD2. V gave up 1 base and J gave up 8 bases; unmatched junction bases: 5. In germline, CDR1 is GTSNPN, CDR2 SVGIG (reference sequence). The CDR3 covers 15 residues. CDR3 protein: CAWSAGTSGVDEQFF. For the CDR3, the DNA is TGTGCCTGGAGTGCCGGGACTAGCGGGGTCGATGAGCAGTTCTTC.

This chain links TRBV6-6 with TRBJ2-5; tentative D call: TRBD1 (6 bases). The CDR3 length is 14 residues. V gave up 6 bases and J gave up 5 bases, with 16 bases separating them. Germline lookup yields CDR1 MNHNY and CDR2 SVGAGI (reference sequence). The CDR3 loop is CASSALGGWETQYF. As DNA, the CDR3 is TGTGCCAGCAGCGCACTAGGGGGATGGGAGACCCAGTACTTC.

This sequence joins TRBV7-6 and TRBJ2-2; D might be TRBD2 (6 bases). This CDR3 has 16 residues. The germline V and J ends were trimmed by 3 bases and 5 bases, with 16 bases remaining between them. From germline, CDR1 is SGHVS and CDR2 FNYEAQ. CDR3 in amino acids: CASSFSSGPITGELFF. In DNA, the CDR3 is TGTGCCAGCAGCTTTTCAAGCGGGCCAATAACCGGGGAGCTGTTTTTT.

V is TRBV29-1 and J is TRBJ1-2; 9 bases match TRBD1. Germline trimming cut 7 bases from V and 7 bases from J; bases unmatched to any gene: 10. Germline V gene data show CDR1 as SQVTM and CDR2 as ANQGSEA. The CDR3 totals 13 residues. The CDR3 coding sequence is TGCAGCGCCACCGGGACAGGGAATTCTGGCTACACCTTC. Translation: CSATGTGNSGYTF.

The J gene is TRBJ2-7, the V gene TRBV29-1; 8 bases map to TRBD1. V lost 6 bases, J lost 2 bases, and 3 bases stayed unmatched. This CDR3 region has 12 residues. Germline CDR1 reads SQVTM; CDR2 reads ANQGSEA. CDR3 sequence: CSVRTGTYEQYF. The CDR3 DNA sequence: TGCAGCGTGAGGACAGGGACCTACGAGCAGTACTTC.

The rearrangement joins TRBV7-6 to TRBJ2-7; 8 bases align to TRBD1. This CDR3 contains 15 residues. V was clipped by 5 bases and J by 0 bases; unmatched bases: 6. Germline lookup yields CDR1 SGHVS and CDR2 FNYEAQ. CDR3: CASSLGQGFSYEQYF. The CDR3 DNA is TGTGCCAGCAGCCTAGGACAGGGATTCTCCTACGAGCAGTACTTC. The whole variable domain, remainder taken from reference TRBV7-6 and TRBJ2-7, is GAGVSQSPRYKVTKRGQDVALRCDPISGHVSLYWYRQALGQGPEFLTYFNYEAQQDKSGLPNDRFSAERPEGSISTLTIQRTEQRDSAMYRCASSLGQGFSYEQYFGPGTRLTVT.

The V gene is TRBV29-1, the J gene TRBJ1-2, with D possibly being TRBD1 (5 bases). Germline values: CDR1 SQVTM, CDR2 ANQGSEA. The CDR3 is 15 residues long. The V end was cut by 3 bases, the J end by 4 bases, with 18 bases between. CDR3 protein: CSVELAQGKLYGYTF. The CDR3 DNA reads as TGCAGCGTTGAGCTGGCGCAGGGCAAACTCTATGGCTACACCTTC.

The chain uses TRBV7-9 and TRBJ2-1; TRBD2 matches 14 bases. The CDR3 covers 16 residues. Germline CDR1 reads SEHNR; CDR2 reads FQNEAQ (reference sequence). V trimming: 5 bases; J trimming: 2 bases; junction bases outside the gene matches: 2. The CDR3 DNA follows: TGTGCCAGCAGCGGGACTAGCGGGGGACCCTACAATGAGCAGTTCTTC. This sequence encodes CASSGTSGGPYNEQFF.

With regard to this clone: One junction end disagrees with the germline gene, perhaps due to a read error. The J gene is TRBJ1-1, the V gene TRBV19; D remains unclear. This CDR3 has 12 amino acids. Germline V gene data show CDR1 as LNHDA and CDR2 as SQIVND (reference sequence). The CDR3 here is CASSIIGSRILF. CDR3 DNA: TGTGCCAGTAGTATAATCGGTAGCAGGATTCTTTTT.

This chain uses TRBV29-1 with TRBJ1-1; TRBD1 agrees at 8 bases. Losses at the gene ends were 7 bases for V and 2 bases for J; bases not matched to a gene: 6. The CDR3 is 13 residues long. In germline, CDR1 is SQVTM, CDR2 ANQGSEA. CDR3 amino acids: CSAEAGGNTEAFF. CDR3 DNA: TGCAGCGCCGAAGCAGGGGGCAACACTGAAGCTTTCTTT.

CDR3 protein: CASSNTNNGHEQYF. The CDR3 DNA reads TGTGCCAGCAGCAACACGAACAACGGGCACGAGCAGTACTTC. The genes are TRBV9 and TRBJ2-7; D not resolved. The CDR3 runs 14 residues. Germline loops: CDR1 SGDLS, CDR2 YYNGEE. Trimming cost V 4 bases and J 5 bases, with 16 bases left between them.

As to this clone: The junction and the germline gene differ at one end; a read error may be behind it. The chain is built from TRBV30 and TRBJ2-7, with D tentatively TRBD1 or TRBD2 (6 bases each). Germline values: CDR1 GTSNPN, CDR2 SVGIG (reference sequence). The CDR3 is 14 amino acids. CDR3 bases: TGTGCCTGGAGCCATATTCCGTCGGGGGACACCGTTCCTTTC. This translates into CAWSHIPSGDTVPF. Looking up the rest from reference TRBV30 and TRBJ2-7 gives the full variable domain: SQTIHQWPATLVQPVGSPLSLECTVEGTSNPNLYWYRQAAGRGLQLLFYSVGIGQISSEVPQNLSASRPQDRQFILSSKKLLLSDSGFYLCAWSHIPSGDTVPFGPGTRLTVT.

The rearrangement links TRBV30 to TRBJ1-5, with D unclear. Germline values: CDR1 GTSNPN, CDR2 SVGIG (reference sequence). The CDR3 sequence is 10 residues long. The V end was cut by 5 bases, the J end by 5 bases, with 4 bases between. DNA for the CDR3: TGTGCCTGGGGGGATCAGCCCCAGCATTTT. The encoded protein is CAWGDQPQHF.

The V and J genes are TRBV30 and TRBJ1-2; possible D gene TRBD1, 6 bases. CDR1 is GTSNPN, CDR2 SVGIG, per germline (reference sequence). The CDR3 length is 13 residues. Trimming cost V 2 bases and J 6 bases, with 13 bases left between them. Here the CDR3 reads CAWSTQGSHGYTF. The DNA for the CDR3 is TGTGCCTGGAGTACACAGGGTTCGCATGGCTACACCTTC.

The chain employs TRBV27 and TRBJ2-1; possible D gene TRBD1, 6 bases. The V end was cut by 6 bases, the J end by 1 base, with 16 bases between. The CDR3 length is 16 residues. Germline V gene sequence: CDR1 MNHEY, CDR2 SMNVEV (reference sequence). The CDR3 bases are TGTGCCAGCAGCCCAACAACTCAGGGGTCCTACAATGAGCAGTTCTTC. This encodes CASSPTTQGSYNEQFF.

This clone occurred once. The chain recombines TRBV29-1 with TRBJ2-7, with D maybe TRBD1 (6 bases). The V gene's germline CDR1 is SQVTM and CDR2 ANQGSEA. V dropped 6 bases and J dropped 2 bases, with 14 bases sitting between them. This CDR3 spans 13 amino acids. CDR3 in DNA: TGCAGCGTCAACCAGGGGTTGACCTACGAGCAGTACTTC. Translating gives CSVNQGLTYEQYF.

This chain uses TRBV29-1 with TRBJ2-5, with no clear D. This CDR3 is built from 13 residues. Germline loops: CDR1 SQVTM, CDR2 ANQGSEA. V lost 2 bases and J lost 1, with 8 bases in between. The CDR3 nucleotides are TGCAGCGTTGAAATCCGTTTCCAAGAGACCCAGTACTTC. The encoded protein is CSVEIRFQETQYF.